The T cell receptor (beta chain) described here comes from a study of T cell changes during pregnancy in multiple sclerosis. V lost 1 base and J lost 8, with 18 bases in between. Germline V CDR1 and CDR2: MGHRA, YSYEKL. The CDR3 totals 16 residues. TCRdb's table, derived via immunoSEQ multiplex PCR, lists solely in-frame clones and lacks some. The sample contains tens of thousands of clones, more than 85% of which appear only once. The source of this sequence is a female donor with multiple sclerosis, enrolled in a pregnancy study. The chain carries TRBV4-1 and TRBJ2-1, with D possibly matching TRBD2 (6 bases). This specimen was peripheral blood, taken in the first trimester of pregnancy. The CDR3 sequence: CASSQVPSVYKHEQFF. The CDR3 bases are TGCGCCAGCAGCCAAGTCCCTAGCGTATACAAACATGAGCAGTTCTTC.